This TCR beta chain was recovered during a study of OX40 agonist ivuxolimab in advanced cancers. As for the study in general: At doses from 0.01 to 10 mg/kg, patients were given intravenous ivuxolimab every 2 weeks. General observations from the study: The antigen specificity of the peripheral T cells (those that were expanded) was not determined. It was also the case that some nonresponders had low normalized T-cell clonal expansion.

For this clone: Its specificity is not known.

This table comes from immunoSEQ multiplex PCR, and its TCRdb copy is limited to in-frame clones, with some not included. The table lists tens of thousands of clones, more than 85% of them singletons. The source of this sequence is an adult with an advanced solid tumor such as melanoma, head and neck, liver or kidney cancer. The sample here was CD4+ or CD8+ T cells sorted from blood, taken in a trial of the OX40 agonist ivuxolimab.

The CDR3 spells CASSFAVIDEQFF. In nucleotides, the CDR3 is TGCGCCAGCAGCTTCGCGGTGATTGATGAGCAGTTCTTC. The rearrangement joins TRBV5-1 to TRBJ2-1; D is ambiguous. The V gene's germline CDR1 is SGHRS and CDR2 YFSETQ. This CDR3 is built from 13 residues. V lost 2 bases, J lost 8 bases, and 11 bases lay in between.